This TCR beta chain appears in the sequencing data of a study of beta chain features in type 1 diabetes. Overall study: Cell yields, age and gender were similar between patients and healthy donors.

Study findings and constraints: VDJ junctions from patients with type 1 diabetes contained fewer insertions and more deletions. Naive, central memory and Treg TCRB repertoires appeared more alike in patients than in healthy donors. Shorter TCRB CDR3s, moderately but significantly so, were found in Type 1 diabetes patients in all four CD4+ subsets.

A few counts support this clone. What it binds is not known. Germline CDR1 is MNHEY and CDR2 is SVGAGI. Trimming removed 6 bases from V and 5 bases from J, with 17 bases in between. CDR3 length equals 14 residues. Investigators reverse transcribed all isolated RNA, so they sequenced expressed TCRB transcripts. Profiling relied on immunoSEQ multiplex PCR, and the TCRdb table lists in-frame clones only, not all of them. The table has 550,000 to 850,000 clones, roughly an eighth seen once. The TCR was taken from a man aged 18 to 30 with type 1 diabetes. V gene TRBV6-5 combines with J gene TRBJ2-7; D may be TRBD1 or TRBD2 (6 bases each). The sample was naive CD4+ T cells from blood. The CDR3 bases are TGTGCCAGCAGGGGCGGGACAAAAGCCCACGAGCAGTACTTC. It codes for CASRGGTKAHEQYF.